This is a list of T cell receptor beta chains from one sample in a study of blood T cell repertoires in COVID-19. Data came from immunoSEQ multiplex PCR; TCRdb stores just in-frame clones and leaves some out. The sample holds about 150,000 clones; about 89% are singletons and the top ten take about 0.55%. Sequenced material: peripheral blood. The source is a man in his forties or fifties with acute or convalescent COVID-19. The CDR3 runs from the conserved cysteine through the conserved F or W. The D gene is left open where the match is weak. Size values are once, few and many counts, or a class for expanded clones, and some rows have none.

>TRBJ1-2|TRBV6-1|.|once
TGTGCCAGCAGTGAAACCCCAGGGTTCGGCTACACCTTC
CASSETPGFGYTF
>TRBJ1-2|TRBV9|TRBD1|.
TGTGCCAGCAGCGTCGCCGGGACAGACTATGGCTACACCTTC
CASSVAGTDYGYTF
>TRBJ1-2|TRBV30|.|once
TGTGCCCGGGGAAGGGTAATCGTCTCTAGCGGCTACACCTTC
CARGRVIVSSGYTF
>TRBJ2-7|TRBV28|.|.
TGTGCCAGCAGTTCCCCCAGGGTGATAAACGAGCAGTACTTC
CASSSPRVINEQYF
>TRBJ2-5|TRBV28|.|.
TGTGCCAGCAGTTTAGGTGGGGGCTGGACCAAAGAGACCCAGTACTTC
CASSLGGGWTKETQYF
>TRBJ1-5|TRBV6-5|TRBD1|.
TGTGCCAGCTCCGGGACAGGGGGTAATCAGCCCCAGCATTTT
CASSGTGGNQPQHF
>TRBJ2-1|TRBV28|TRBD2|.
TGTGCCAGCATTATAGGAGGGACTAGCGGGAGAGATGAGCAGTTCTTC
CASIIGGTSGRDEQFF
>TRBJ1-1|TRBV27|.|.
TGTGCCAGCAGTTTATTAGGACAAACGAACACTGAAGCTTTCTTT
CASSLLGQTNTEAFF
>TRBJ2-3|TRBV9|.|.
TGTGCCAGCAGCGTCTCACCTAATCGGGGCACAGATACGCAGTATTTT
CASSVSPNRGTDTQYF
>TRBJ2-7|TRBV14|TRBD2|.
TGTGCCAGCAGCCTCCCCGGTCCGGGCTCTAGCGGGCGCGGCTCCTACGAGCAGTACTTC
CASSLPGPGSSGRGSYEQYF
>TRBJ1-6|TRBV7-2|.|.
TGTGCCAGCAGCTTGCTAGGTTATAATTCACCCCTCCACTTT
CASSLLGYNSPLHF
>TRBJ1-2|TRBV6-5|.|.
TGTGCCAGCTCGTCAACAGGCTACACCTTC
CASSSTGYTF
>TRBJ2-2|TRBV7-3|.|.
TGTGCCAGCAGCTCCAGGACAGGAGGGACCGGGGAGCTGTTTTTT
CASSSRTGGTGELFF
>TRBJ2-1|TRBV4-1|TRBD1|.
TGCGCCAGCAGCCAGGAGGGACAGGGGGAGTACAATGAGCAGTTCTTC
CASSQEGQGEYNEQFF
>TRBJ2-7|TRBV9|TRBD1|once
TGTGCCAGCAGCGTACAGGGGGCGCCCTACGAGCAGTACTTC
CASSVQGAPYEQYF
>TRBJ1-2|TRBV23-1|.|few
TGCGCCAGCAGTAAACTGGGAGTCGAAGAGAATGGCTACACCTTC
CASSKLGVEENGYTF
>TRBJ2-5|TRBV4-1|TRBD2|.
TGCGCCAGCAGCCAAGAGGCGGGGGGCAGGGAGACCCAGTACTTC
CASSQEAGGRETQYF
>TRBJ2-1|TRBV27|.|.
TGTGCCAGCAGTTCCCAGAAGACAGTCCCTTACAATGAGCAGTTCTTC
CASSSQKTVPYNEQFF
>TRBJ1-1|TRBV6-5|TRBD1|.
TGTGCCAGCAGTTCCGCCGCAGGGGGCACTGAAGCTTTCTTT
CASSSAAGGTEAFF
>TRBJ1-1|TRBV28|TRBD1|.
TGTGCCAGCAGGCCCGAGGGGGCGGGGACTGAAGCTTTCTTT
CASRPEGAGTEAFF
>TRBJ1-1|TRBV14|.|once
TGTGCCAGCAGGCCAGTCAAGGGGTGGACTGAAGCTTTCTTT
CASRPVKGWTEAFF
>TRBJ1-4|TRBV28|.|.
TGTGCCAGCAGTTTAACAATTGCAACTAATGAAAAACTGTTTTTT
CASSLTIATNEKLFF
>TRBJ2-2|TRBV19|.|.
TGTGCCAGTAGTATGGGGCAGGGGTTCGGGGAGCTGTTTTTT
CASSMGQGFGELFF
>TRBJ2-5|TRBV29-1|.|.
TGCAGCGGGCTCCAAGAGACCCAGTACTTC
CSGLQETQYF
>TRBJ1-1|TRBV5-1|.|.
TGCGCCAGCAGCTTGGGGGAGGACGGTAACACTGAAGCTTTCTTT
CASSLGEDGNTEAFF
>TRBJ2-5|TRBV10-3|TRBD1|few
TGTGCCATCAGTGGAACCGGGACAGGGGACCAAGAGACCCAGTACTTC
CAISGTGTGDQETQYF
>TRBJ2-5|TRBV30|.|.
TGTGCCTGGAGCGCGTTCAGGGGAGCAGAGACCCAGTACTTC
CAWSAFRGAETQYF
>TRBJ2-1|TRBV29-1|.|.
TGCAGCGTTGAAGGGGGCAAGGGTTTGGGTGAGAATGAGCAGTTCTTC
CSVEGGKGLGENEQFF
>TRBJ2-5|TRBV30|TRBD2|.
TGTGCCTGGAGTGGGGACGCCGGACTAGCCCACGGGACCCAGTACTTC
CAWSGDAGLAHGTQYF
>TRBJ1-5|TRBV19|TRBD1|.
TGTGCCAGTAGTGGAGCAGGGGGCGGGCAGCCCCAGCATTTT
CASSGAGGGQPQHF
>TRBJ2-1|TRBV11-2|TRBD1|.
TGTGCCAGCAGCTTAGATCTAGGGGGCCGGGAGTTCTTC
CASSLDLGGREFF
>TRBJ2-1|TRBV24-1|TRBD1|.
TGTGCCACCAGTGACCGAGGACAGGGTTCAAAGCAGTTCTTC
CATSDRGQGSKQFF
>TRBJ2-2|TRBV28|.|.
TGTGCCAGCAGTCTGGGCAGACGTAACACCGGGGAGCTGTTTTTT
CASSLGRRNTGELFF
>TRBJ1-5|TRBV19|.|.
TGTGCCACCGACAGAGGCGGCAATCAGCCCCAGCATTTT
CATDRGGNQPQHF
>TRBJ2-1|TRBV29-1|.|once
TGCAGCGTCCCTGAGAGGGACTTCTCCTACAATGAGCAGTTCTTC
CSVPERDFSYNEQFF
>TRBJ1-5|TRBV19|TRBD1|once
TGTGCCAGTAGTATAGCTGGACAGGGCTATCAGCCCCAGCATTTT
CASSIAGQGYQPQHF
>TRBJ1-3|TRBV7-6|.|.
TGTGCCAGCAGCCCGCAGTCGGGACACAGTACAGGAAACACCATATATTTT
CASSPQSGHSTGNTIYF
>TRBJ1-5|TRBV3-1/TRBV3-2|TRBD1|.
TGTGCCAGCAGCCAAGGAGGGGGCAATAGCAATCAGCCCCAGCATTTT
CASSQGGGNSNQPQHF
>TRBJ2-7|TRBV30|.|.
TGTGCCTGGACTCAACAGTCCGTTCTCTACGAGCAGTACTTC
CAWTQQSVLYEQYF
>TRBJ1-2|TRBV25-1|TRBD1|.
TGTGCCAGCTGGGCAGGGGGTGGCTACACCTTC
CASWAGGGYTF
>TRBJ1-6|TRBV28|TRBD1|.
TGTGCCAGCAGACGGGACAGGGGTAATTCACCCCTCCACTTT
CASRRDRGNSPLHF
>TRBJ2-1|TRBV11-2|TRBD2|.
TGTGCCAGCAGCCCCCCGGGACTAGAGTTCGATGAGCAGTTCTTC
CASSPPGLEFDEQFF
>TRBJ2-7|TRBV7-8|TRBD2|.
TGTGCCAGCAGCTTACGCGTGGGACTAGCCTCCGAGCAGTACTTC
CASSLRVGLASEQYF
>TRBJ2-3|TRBV10-3|TRBD2|.
TGTGCCATCAGTGAATCTAGCGGGAGTGATACGCAGTATTTT
CAISESSGSDTQYF
>TRBJ1-1|TRBV11-2|.|.
TGTGCCAGCAGCTTAGTGGGGGGGGCGAGGAACACTGAAGCTTTCTTT
CASSLVGGARNTEAFF
>TRBJ2-1|TRBV2|.|.
TGTGCCAGCAGTGAGGGGACATTTCGTTATGAGCAGTTCTTC
CASSEGTFRYEQFF